The 3 T cell receptor beta chains below come from one sample, sequenced in a study of identical twins (dated by TCRdb to the mid-2010s). Library preparation was by 5' RACE. Sequenced on an Illumina HiSeq 2000. The public reads were quality trimmed at Q25 with fastp and then assembled into clones with MiXCR by TCRdb, keeping productive beta chains. Every CDR3 protein is listed once, alongside the most common genes and DNA of its rows. The sample data list hundreds of thousands of distinct CDR3 sequences, and around a sixth of these were observed just once. Around 14% of the sample is in the top ten clones. This sample was also put to use in a study of T cells expressing NK-cell markers.

Sequences were obtained from PBMCs. The origin of the receptors is a woman younger than 30 in good health.

There are a few counts of this clonotype. The rearrangement links TRBV5-4 to TRBJ2-3, with a possible D match to TRBD2 (5 bases). Germline V lookup: CDR1 SGHNT, CDR2 YYREEE (reference sequence). This CDR3 is 17 amino acids long. Trimming took 3 bases from V and 1 from J, leaving 18 bases between them. The CDR3 loop reads CASSSVVGLAGTDTQYF. The CDR3 coding sequence is TGTGCCAGCAGCTCGGTCGTTGGGCTAGCCGGCACAGATACGCAGTATTTT.

V usage is TRBV11-2 and J usage is TRBJ2-1, with D unclear. V lost 4 bases to trimming and J lost 0 bases, with 13 bases between them. The CDR3 is made up of 16 amino acids. The germline CDR1 and CDR2 sequences are SGHAT and FQNNGV. This CDR3 reads CASSSLTTSSYNEQFF. For the CDR3, the DNA is TGTGCCAGCAGCTCGCTTACTACGAGCTCCTACAATGAGCAGTTCTTC.

The V gene is TRBV21-1, the J gene TRBJ1-2. TRBV21-1 is a recognized pseudogene. The length of the CDR3 is 11 residues. CDR3 sequence: CANPLGGGYTF. The CDR3 DNA sequence: TGTGCCAACCCACTGGGAGGCGGCTACACCTTC.